The 3 T cell receptor beta chains given below trace back to one sample, sequenced in a study of T cells in Graves' hyperthyroidism and ophthalmopathy. Regions amplified from RNA transcripts were the TCR beta CDR3 regions. HTBI primers were the set used in a first-round RT-PCR of the TCR CDR3. In TCRdb, the multiplex PCR reads were re-called with MiXCR into one record per CDR3 protein. The profile shows around 520,000 distinct CDR3 sequences, roughly 25% of them singletons. The sequenced material came from blood. Receptor source: a woman in her twenties or thirties with Graves' ophthalmopathy.

This clonotype was recorded at least ten times. The chain recombines TRBV6-5 with TRBJ1-1, with TRBD1 matching over 10 bases. V dropped 6 bases and J dropped 6; count of bases not matched to a gene: 7. This CDR3 contains 14 residues. The germline gives CDR1 MNHEY, CDR2 SVGAGI. The chain's CDR3 is CASRARDRGSEAFF. The CDR3 region has the DNA TGTGCCAGCAGGGCAAGGGACAGGGGATCTGAAGCTTTCTTT.

The chain combines TRBV18 with TRBJ2-5; possible D gene TRBD2, 5 bases. Germline V CDR1 and CDR2: KGHSH, LQKENI. The V end lost 1 base, the J end lost 5 bases, and 14 bases lay between the germline ends. There are 15 residues in the CDR3. The CDR3 region is CASSPRLALVETQYF. The CDR3, as DNA: TGTGCCAGCTCACCACGGCTAGCTTTGGTTGAGACCCAGTACTTC. Together with reference TRBV18 and TRBJ2-5, the CDR3 gives the full variable domain: NAGVMQNPRHLVRRRGQEARLRCSPMKGHSHVYWYRQLPEEGLKFMVYLQKENIIDESGMPKERFSAEFPKEGPSILRIQQVVRGDSAAYFCASSPRLALVETQYFGPGTRLLVL.

The chain carries TRBV6-2 or TRBV6-3 and TRBJ1-2, with D possibly being TRBD1 (6 bases). This CDR3 comprises 14 residues. Germline V gene data show CDR1 as MNHEY and CDR2 as SVGEGT. V lost 0 bases and J lost 5, with 10 bases in between. CDR3 region: CASSYSSQGYGYTF. Here the CDR3 DNA reads TGTGCCAGCAGTTACTCGAGTCAGGGGTATGGCTACACCTTC.